The entry below describes one T cell receptor (beta chain). No antigen is known for it. This record comes from a study of radiation and T cells in renal cell carcinoma. The CDR3 totals 14 residues. Time point defined: baseline pretreatment blood. The treatment denotes: 15 Gy SBRT to primary tumor, nephrectomy 4 weeks later. TCRdb keeps only in-frame clones here, not all; method: immunoSEQ multiplex PCR. The sample yields approximately 100,000 clones, 86% seen once. Study-wide points: In blood, top tumor clones expanded by 2 weeks, shrinking by 4.

The chain employs TRBV21-1 and TRBJ2-7; the DNA was not used to check the table's D call, TRBD2. TRBV21-1 is listed as a pseudogene. The TCR sequence derives from a man in his forties or fifties with renal cell carcinoma. The sequenced sample was blood, obtained from a patient whose treatment included radiotherapy and nephrectomy. In DNA form, the CDR3 reads TGTGCCAGCAGCAAAGATCCGACGGGTCACGAGCAGTACTTC. Encoded protein: CASSKDPTGHEQYF.